The 6 T cell receptor beta chains presented below share a single source sample, sequenced in a study of Ad26.COV2.S vaccination and SARS-CoV-2 variants. Assay: immunoSEQ multiplex PCR; the TCRdb copy retains only in-frame clones and omits some. This sample has roughly 680,000 clones, with roughly 90% found just once. Treatment noted: roughly 20 received Ad26.COV2.S at low or high dose, single or two shots; a few received placebo; per-sample allocation not given. Sampling happened 63 days after the first vaccine or placebo injection. Sequencing used peripheral blood, obtained in a trial of Ad26.COV2.S vaccine versus placebo. The receptors shown here come from a person aged 18-60 years who received the Ad26.COV2.S COVID-19 vaccine or a placebo.

Here the CDR3 DNA reads TGTGCCAGCAGGGGGGCAGCCAAAAACATTCAGTACTTC. Its translation is CASRGAAKNIQYF. The chain carries TRBV2 and TRBJ2-4; weak D call: TRBD1 (6 bases). The V end lost 6 bases, the J end lost 0 bases, and 6 bases lay between the germline ends. The length of the CDR3 is 13 residues. The germline gives CDR1 SNHLY, CDR2 FYNNEI.

The rearrangement links TRBV5-1 to TRBJ1-2; D not resolved. Trimming pared 0 bases from V and 7 bases from J, leaving 7 bases between. The CDR3 totals 12 residues. Germline assignment: CDR1 SGHRS and CDR2 YFSETQ. CDR3 loop: CASSLAQGGYTF. The DNA for the CDR3 is TGCGCCAGCAGCTTGGCCCAAGGTGGCTACACCTTC.

The chain couples TRBV27 to TRBJ2-7, with a weak D call TRBD1 (6 bases). This CDR3 is built from 13 residues. Trimming stripped 6 bases from V and 3 bases from J, with 12 bases between. Germline CDR1 is MNHEY and CDR2 is SMNVEV (reference sequence). In DNA, the CDR3 is TGTGCCAGCAGGGGGGCGCCCTTCTACGAGCAGTACTTC. Residues: CASRGAPFYEQYF.

The DNA of the CDR3 is TGTGCCAGCAGTGAAGTCGGCAGGCTGAACACTGAAGCTTTCTTT. Translation: CASSEVGRLNTEAFF. The J gene is TRBJ1-1, the V gene TRBV6-1; D gene uncertain. The ends were cut back, 1 base at V and 0 bases at J, with 9 bases in the middle. CDR1 is MNHNS, CDR2 SASEGT, per germline. The CDR3 runs to 15 residues.

The V gene is TRBV5-1, the J gene TRBJ2-7; possibly TRBD1 or TRBD2 for D (5 bases each). The CDR3 loop spans 16 amino acids. With 5 bases removed from V and 4 bases from J, the gap between germline ends came to 22 bases. Germline loops: CDR1 SGHRS, CDR2 YFSETQ. CDR3 region: CASSPEPGRISYEQYF. The CDR3 DNA sequence: TGCGCCAGCAGTCCCGAGCCGGGGCGAATTTCGTACGAGCAGTACTTC.

This chain connects TRBV30 to TRBJ2-3, with D possibly being TRBD1 or TRBD2 (5 bases each). V gave up 4 bases and J gave up 6 bases, with 8 bases separating them. Germline V gene sequence: CDR1 GTSNPN, CDR2 SVGIG (reference sequence). The CDR3 is 11 amino acids. The DNA of the CDR3 is TGTGCCTGGACAGGGAGTGATACGCAGTATTTT. Amino acids: CAWTGSDTQYF.